This TCR beta chain was retrieved from a study of Graves' ophthalmopathy and Graves' hyperthyroidism. In the study overall: Stable hyperthyroidism meant no progression to ophthalmopathy within 18 months of follow-up.

Study-level findings and limits: Stable hyperthyroidism and ophthalmopathy were told apart by a 13-signature model, which achieved almost 90% sensitivity and nearly 84% specificity.

Ages of hyperthyroidism patients ran from 18 to 65, and their diagnoses were new, under 2 months' duration. Amplification of the TCR beta CDR3 regions used RNA transcripts (as template). First-round RT-PCR employed HTBI primers, with a second-round multiplex PCR after it. TCRdb ran MiXCR on the multiplex PCR reads and lists one entry per CDR3 protein. This table holds 1 million to 1.3 million distinct CDR3 sequences, approximately 35% found once. This clonotype was detected a few times. Its specificity is not known. Trimming removed 2 bases from V and 6 bases from J; junction bases left unmatched: 10. The germline gives CDR1 SGHTA, CDR2 FQGNSA. The CDR3 is made up of 18 amino acids.

The sample comprised peripheral blood or thyroid tissue (not recorded which). The rearrangement uses TRBV7-2 and TRBJ2-2; 12 bases agree with TRBD2. This receptor was taken from an adult man with Graves' hyperthyroidism. For the CDR3, the DNA is TGTGCCAGCAGCTTATTGACTAGCGGGAGTGGATTTGCCGGGGAGCTGTTTTTT. Its translation: CASSLLTSGSGFAGELFF.